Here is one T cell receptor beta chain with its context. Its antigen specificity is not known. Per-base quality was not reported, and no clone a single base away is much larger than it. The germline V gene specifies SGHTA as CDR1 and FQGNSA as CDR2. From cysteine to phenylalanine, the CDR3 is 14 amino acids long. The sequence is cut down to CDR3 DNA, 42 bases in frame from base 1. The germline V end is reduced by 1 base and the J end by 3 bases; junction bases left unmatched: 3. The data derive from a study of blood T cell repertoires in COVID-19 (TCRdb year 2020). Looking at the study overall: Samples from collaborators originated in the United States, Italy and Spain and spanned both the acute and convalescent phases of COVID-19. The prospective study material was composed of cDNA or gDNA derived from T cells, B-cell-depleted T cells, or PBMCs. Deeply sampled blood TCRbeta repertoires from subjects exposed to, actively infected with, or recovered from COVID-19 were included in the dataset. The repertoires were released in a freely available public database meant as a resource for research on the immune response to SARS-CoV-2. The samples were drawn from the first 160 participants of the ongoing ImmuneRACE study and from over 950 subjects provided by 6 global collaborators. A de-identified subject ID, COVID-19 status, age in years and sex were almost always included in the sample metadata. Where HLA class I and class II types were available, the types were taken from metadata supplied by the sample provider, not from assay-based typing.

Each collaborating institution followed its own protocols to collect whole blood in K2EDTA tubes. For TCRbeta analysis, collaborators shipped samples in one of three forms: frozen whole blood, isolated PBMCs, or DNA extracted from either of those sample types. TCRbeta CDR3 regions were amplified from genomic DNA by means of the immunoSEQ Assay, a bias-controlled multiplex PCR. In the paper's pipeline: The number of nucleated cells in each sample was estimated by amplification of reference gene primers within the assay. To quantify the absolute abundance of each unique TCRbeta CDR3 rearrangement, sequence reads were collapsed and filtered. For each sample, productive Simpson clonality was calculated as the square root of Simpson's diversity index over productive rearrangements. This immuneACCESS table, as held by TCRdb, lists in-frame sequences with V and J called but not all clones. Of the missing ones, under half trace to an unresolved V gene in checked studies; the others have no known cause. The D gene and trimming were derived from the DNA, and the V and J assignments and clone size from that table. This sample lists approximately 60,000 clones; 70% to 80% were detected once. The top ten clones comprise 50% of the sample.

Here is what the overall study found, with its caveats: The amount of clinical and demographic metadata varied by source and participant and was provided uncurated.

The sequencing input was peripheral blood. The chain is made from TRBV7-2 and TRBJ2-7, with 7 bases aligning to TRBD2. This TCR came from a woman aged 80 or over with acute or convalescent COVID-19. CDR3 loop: CASSLVGGGYEQYF. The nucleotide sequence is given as TGTGCCAGCAGCTTAGTGGGCGGGGGCTACGAGCAGTACTTC.